This T cell receptor (beta chain) comes out of a study of regulatory T cells in long-lasting Graves disease. Whole-study context: Patients with new Graves' disease had used antithyroid drugs below 3 months.

The sample's time point: newly diagnosed GD, antithyroid drugs for less than 3 months. There was RNA extracted from PBMCs, and the TCR library was made from it. CDR3-region Arm-PCR and iRepertoire HTBI primers produced the TCR beta libraries. TCRdb re-called the multiplex PCR reads through MiXCR, storing one row per CDR3 protein. This table holds 500,000 to 700,000 distinct CDR3 sequences, 15% to 20% found once. This clonotype was seen at least ten times. The CDR3 covers 13 residues. With 7 bases removed from V and 0 bases from J, the gap between germline ends came to 10 bases. The germline gives CDR1 LGHDT, CDR2 YNNKEL (reference sequence). These same records also appear under a second study, on T cells in Graves' hyperthyroidism and ophthalmopathy. That study reports: Most expanded thyroid clonotypes above 0.001 also appeared in blood. Ophthalmopathy stood apart from stable hyperthyroidism in a 13 V-J model.

This material consisted of peripheral blood mononuclear cells (PBMCs), taken at new diagnosis, from a patient treated with antithyroid drugs. This chain uses TRBV3-1 with TRBJ2-7; D is undetermined. The sequence was obtained from a woman in her twenties or thirties with Graves disease. CDR3 in amino acids: CASTSQTSYEQYF. The CDR3 DNA sequence: TGTGCCAGCACCTCACAAACCTCCTACGAGCAGTACTTC.